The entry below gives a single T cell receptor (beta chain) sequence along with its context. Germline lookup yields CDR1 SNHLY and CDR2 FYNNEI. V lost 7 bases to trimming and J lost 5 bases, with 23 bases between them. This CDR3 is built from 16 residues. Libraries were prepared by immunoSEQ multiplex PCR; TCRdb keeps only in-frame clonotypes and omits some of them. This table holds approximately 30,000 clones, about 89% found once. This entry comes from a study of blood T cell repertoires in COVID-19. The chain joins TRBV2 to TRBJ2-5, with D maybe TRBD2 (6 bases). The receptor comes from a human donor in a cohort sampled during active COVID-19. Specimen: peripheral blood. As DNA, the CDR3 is TGTGCCAGCATGGGATTCGCGGTGACTAGTAGTGAGACCCAGTACTTC. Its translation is CASMGFAVTSSETQYF. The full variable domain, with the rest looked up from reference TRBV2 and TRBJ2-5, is EPEVTQTPSHQVTQMGQEVILRCVPISNHLYFYWYRQILGQKVEFLVSFYNNEISEKSEIFDDQFSVERPDGSNFTLKIRSTKLEDSAMYFCASMGFAVTSSETQYFGPGTRLLVL.